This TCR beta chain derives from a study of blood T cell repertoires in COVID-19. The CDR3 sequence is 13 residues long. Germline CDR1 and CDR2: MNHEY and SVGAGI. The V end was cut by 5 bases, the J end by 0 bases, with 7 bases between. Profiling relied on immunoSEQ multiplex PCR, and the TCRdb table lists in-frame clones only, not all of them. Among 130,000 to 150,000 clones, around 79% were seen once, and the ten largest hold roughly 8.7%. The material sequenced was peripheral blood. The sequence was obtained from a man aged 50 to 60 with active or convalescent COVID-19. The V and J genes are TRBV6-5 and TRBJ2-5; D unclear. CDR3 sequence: CASSTQYQETQYF. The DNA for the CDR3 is TGTGCCAGCAGTACACAGTACCAAGAGACCCAGTACTTC.